These T cell receptor beta chains were read from a single sample in a study of T cells after yellow fever vaccination. One entry per CDR3 protein, called by TCRdb with MiXCR from the 5' RACE reads. The sample records some 240,000 distinct CDR3 sequences, approximately 3.3% being singletons. This specimen consisted of CD4+ T cells sorted from PBMCs, obtained 10 days after the yellow fever booster vaccination. These receptors were obtained from a man younger than 35 who received the YFV17D yellow fever vaccine. Each CDR3 is given with its conserved first and last residue.

v_call: TRBV6-5; j_call: TRBJ1-1; cdr3_aa: CASSSGTVEAFF
v_call: TRBV7-2; j_call: TRBJ2-7; cdr3_aa: CASSLRQGWYEQYF
v_call: TRBV18; j_call: TRBJ2-1; cdr3_aa: CASSPPTGYNEQFF
v_call: TRBV29-1; j_call: TRBJ1-1; cdr3_aa: CSVVGYTEAFF
v_call: TRBV10-3; j_call: TRBJ2-4; cdr3_aa: CAISDSGAGADIQYF
v_call: TRBV5-1; j_call: TRBJ1-6; cdr3_aa: CASSETTGRSPLHF
v_call: TRBV12-3/TRBV12-4; j_call: TRBJ2-2; cdr3_aa: CASRQGQLNTGELFF
v_call: TRBV7-7; j_call: TRBJ2-2; cdr3_aa: CASRPGGGNTGELFF
v_call: TRBV5-1; j_call: TRBJ1-1; cdr3_aa: CASRTGQGVTEAFF
v_call: TRBV7-2; j_call: TRBJ2-1; cdr3_aa: CASSLAPVSSYNEQFF
v_call: TRBV7-9; j_call: TRBJ1-1; cdr3_aa: CASSSSMNTEAFF
v_call: TRBV4-2; j_call: TRBJ2-5; cdr3_aa: CASSHPQGKTQYF
v_call: TRBV6-5; j_call: TRBJ2-1; cdr3_aa: CATEAGTGTNEQFF
v_call: TRBV5-1; j_call: TRBJ1-5; cdr3_aa: CASSWDPTGRPQHF
v_call: TRBV27; j_call: TRBJ2-7; cdr3_aa: CASSSGTPVWEQYF
v_call: TRBV10-2; j_call: TRBJ2-7; cdr3_aa: CATSEDSYEQYF
v_call: TRBV20-1; j_call: TRBJ2-5; cdr3_aa: CSARDGTSILETQYF
v_call: TRBV7-2; j_call: TRBJ2-5; cdr3_aa: CASSLGGNQETQYF
v_call: TRBV4-3; j_call: TRBJ2-3; cdr3_aa: CASSQDTAVSTDTQYF
v_call: TRBV18; j_call: TRBJ1-2; cdr3_aa: CASSQEANYGYTF
v_call: TRBV20-1; j_call: TRBJ1-6; cdr3_aa: CSVRDSYNSPLHF
v_call: TRBV6-4; j_call: TRBJ2-1; cdr3_aa: CASSQYPSGASLGWEQFF
v_call: TRBV6-5; j_call: TRBJ2-6; cdr3_aa: CASSASRNSGANVLTF
v_call: TRBV6-2/TRBV6-3; j_call: TRBJ2-2; cdr3_aa: CASSPSGGKTGELFF
v_call: TRBV5-1; j_call: TRBJ2-3; cdr3_aa: CASSPPPLDHTQYF
v_call: TRBV5-1; j_call: TRBJ2-1; cdr3_aa: CASSPIDSSYNEQFF
v_call: TRBV28; j_call: TRBJ1-5; cdr3_aa: CASSLTGVGQPQHF
v_call: TRBV5-1; j_call: TRBJ1-5; cdr3_aa: CASSLAPRASNQPQHF
v_call: TRBV3-1; j_call: TRBJ2-3; cdr3_aa: CASSPWTGGTDTQYF
v_call: TRBV9; j_call: TRBJ1-6; cdr3_aa: CASSVADINSPLHF
v_call: TRBV20-1; j_call: TRBJ1-2; cdr3_aa: CSAPDTAYGYTF
v_call: TRBV20-1; j_call: TRBJ2-3; cdr3_aa: CSAAPGGERRDTQYF
v_call: TRBV20-1; j_call: TRBJ1-5; cdr3_aa: CSAAGRTLEPQHF
v_call: TRBV14; j_call: TRBJ2-4; cdr3_aa: CASSQDHQKWGALAKNIQYF
v_call: TRBV6-5; j_call: TRBJ1-1; cdr3_aa: CASRKTLMNTEAFF
v_call: TRBV18; j_call: TRBJ2-2; cdr3_aa: CASSPPWGGDLSGELFF
v_call: TRBV7-2; j_call: TRBJ2-1; cdr3_aa: CASSSDQRGYNEQFF
v_call: TRBV20-1; j_call: TRBJ2-5; cdr3_aa: CSVNAGGFGETQYF
v_call: TRBV7-9; j_call: TRBJ1-1; cdr3_aa: CASSRSNTEAFF
v_call: TRBV9; j_call: TRBJ1-3; cdr3_aa: CASSASGAPGNTIYF
v_call: TRBV9; j_call: TRBJ2-3; cdr3_aa: CASSVAAYTGGGTDTQYF